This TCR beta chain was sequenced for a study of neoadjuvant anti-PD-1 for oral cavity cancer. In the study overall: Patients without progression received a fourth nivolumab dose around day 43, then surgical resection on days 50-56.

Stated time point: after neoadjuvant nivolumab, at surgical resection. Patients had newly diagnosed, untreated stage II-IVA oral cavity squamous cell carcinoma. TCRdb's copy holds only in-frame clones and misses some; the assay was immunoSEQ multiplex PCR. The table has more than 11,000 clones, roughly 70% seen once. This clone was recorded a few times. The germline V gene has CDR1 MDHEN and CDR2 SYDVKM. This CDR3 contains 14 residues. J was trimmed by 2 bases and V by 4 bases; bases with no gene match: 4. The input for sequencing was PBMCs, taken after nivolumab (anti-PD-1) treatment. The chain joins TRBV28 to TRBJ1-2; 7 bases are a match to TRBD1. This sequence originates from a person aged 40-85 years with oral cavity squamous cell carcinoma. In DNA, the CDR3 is TGTGCCAGCAGTTATCAGGGGGGGAACTATGGCTACACCTTC. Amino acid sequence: CASSYQGGNYGYTF.